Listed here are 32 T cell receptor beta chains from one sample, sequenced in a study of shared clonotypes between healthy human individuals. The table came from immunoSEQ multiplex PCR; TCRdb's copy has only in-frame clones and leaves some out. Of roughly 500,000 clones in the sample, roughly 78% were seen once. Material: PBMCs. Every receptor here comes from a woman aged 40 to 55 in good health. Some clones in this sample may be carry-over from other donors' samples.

Here the CDR3 DNA reads TGCGCCAGCACCTCCGGGACACAAGGAAACACCATATATTTT. This sequence encodes CASTSGTQGNTIYF. This chain uses TRBV5-1 with TRBJ1-3, with a tentative D call TRBD1 (6 bases). This CDR3 is 14 amino acids long. Looked up from germline, CDR1 is SGHRS and CDR2 is YFSETQ. Trimming stripped 6 bases from V and 4 bases from J, with 14 bases between.

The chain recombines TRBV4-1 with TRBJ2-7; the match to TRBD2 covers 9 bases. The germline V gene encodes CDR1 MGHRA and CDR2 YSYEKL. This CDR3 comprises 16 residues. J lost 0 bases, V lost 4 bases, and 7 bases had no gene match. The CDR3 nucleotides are TGCGCCAGCAGCCCCTCGACTAGCGGATCCTCCTACGAGCAGTACTTC. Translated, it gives CASSPSTSGSSYEQYF.

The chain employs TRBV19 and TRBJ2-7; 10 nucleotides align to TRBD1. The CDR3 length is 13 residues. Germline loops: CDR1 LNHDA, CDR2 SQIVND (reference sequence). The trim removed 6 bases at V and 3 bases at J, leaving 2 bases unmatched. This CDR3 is CASSRDRGYEQYF. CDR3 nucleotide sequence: TGTGCCAGTAGCCGGGACAGGGGCTACGAGCAGTACTTC.

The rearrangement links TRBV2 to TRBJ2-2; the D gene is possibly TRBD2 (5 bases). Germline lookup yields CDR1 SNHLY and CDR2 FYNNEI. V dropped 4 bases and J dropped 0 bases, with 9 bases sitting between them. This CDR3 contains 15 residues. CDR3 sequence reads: CASSAERSNTGELFF. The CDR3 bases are TGTGCCAGCAGTGCGGAGCGGTCGAACACCGGGGAGCTGTTTTTT.

The CDR3 here is CASSPFRDRNTEAFF. As DNA, the CDR3 is TGTGCCAGCAGCCCCTTCCGGGACAGGAACACTGAAGCTTTCTTT. The chain uses TRBV7-9 and TRBJ1-1, with TRBD1 matching over 7 bases. Germline V gene lookup returns CDR1 SEHNR and CDR2 FQNEAQ (reference sequence). The CDR3 has 15 amino acids. The V segment lost 5 bases and the J segment 1 base; nucleotides outside the gene matches: 7.

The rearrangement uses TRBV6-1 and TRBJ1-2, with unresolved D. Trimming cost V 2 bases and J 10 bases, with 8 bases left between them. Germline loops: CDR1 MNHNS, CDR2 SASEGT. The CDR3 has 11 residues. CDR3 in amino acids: CASSEMVDYTF. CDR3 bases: TGTGCCAGCAGTGAAATGGTTGACTACACCTTC.

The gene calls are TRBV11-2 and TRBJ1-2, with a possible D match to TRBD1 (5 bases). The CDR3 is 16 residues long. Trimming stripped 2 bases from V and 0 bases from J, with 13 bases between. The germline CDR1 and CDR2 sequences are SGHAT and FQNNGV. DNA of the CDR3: TGTGCCAGCAGCTTATGGGGACGGGGAACTAACTATGGCTACACCTTC. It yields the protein CASSLWGRGTNYGYTF.

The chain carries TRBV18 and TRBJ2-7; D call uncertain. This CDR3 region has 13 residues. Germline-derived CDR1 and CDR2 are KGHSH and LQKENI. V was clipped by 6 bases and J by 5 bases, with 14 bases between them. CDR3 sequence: CASSPSGLDEQYF. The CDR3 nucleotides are TGTGCCAGCTCGCCAAGTGGTCTGGACGAGCAGTACTTC.

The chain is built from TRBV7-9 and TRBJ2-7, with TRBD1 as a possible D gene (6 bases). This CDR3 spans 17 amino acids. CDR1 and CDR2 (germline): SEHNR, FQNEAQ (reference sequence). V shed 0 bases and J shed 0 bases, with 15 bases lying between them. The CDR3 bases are TGTGCCAGCAGCTTAGCATGGGGACAAGGGAGCTCCTACGAGCAGTACTTC. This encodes CASSLAWGQGSSYEQYF. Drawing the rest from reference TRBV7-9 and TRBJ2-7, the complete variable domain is DTGVSQNPRHKITKRGQNVTFRCDPISEHNRLYWYRQTLGQGPEFLTYFQNEAQLEKSRLLSDRFSAERPKGSFSTLEIQRTEQGDSAMYLCASSLAWGQGSSYEQYFGPGTRLTVT.

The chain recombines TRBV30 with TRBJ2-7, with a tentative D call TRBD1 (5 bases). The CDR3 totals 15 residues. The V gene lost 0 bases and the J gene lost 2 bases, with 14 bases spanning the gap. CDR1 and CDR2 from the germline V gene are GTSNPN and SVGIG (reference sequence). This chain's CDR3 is CAWSVLVRGPYEQYF. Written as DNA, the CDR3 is TGTGCCTGGAGTGTGTTGGTTAGGGGCCCCTACGAGCAGTACTTC. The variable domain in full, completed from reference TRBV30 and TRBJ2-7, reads SQTIHQWPATLVQPVGSPLSLECTVEGTSNPNLYWYRQAAGRGLQLLFYSVGIGQISSEVPQNLSASRPQDRQFILSSKKLLLSDSGFYLCAWSVLVRGPYEQYFGPGTRLTVT.

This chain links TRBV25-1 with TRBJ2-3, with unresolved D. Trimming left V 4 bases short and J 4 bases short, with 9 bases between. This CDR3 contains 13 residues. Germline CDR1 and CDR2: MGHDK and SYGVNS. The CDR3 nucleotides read TGTGCCAGCAGTGGACCCCCCCCAGATACGCAGTATTTT. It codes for CASSGPPPDTQYF.

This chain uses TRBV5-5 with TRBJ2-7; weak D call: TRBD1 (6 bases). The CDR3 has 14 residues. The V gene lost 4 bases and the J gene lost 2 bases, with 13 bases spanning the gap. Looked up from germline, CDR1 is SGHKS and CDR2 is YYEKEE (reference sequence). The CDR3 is CASSPTDRAYEQYF. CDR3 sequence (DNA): TGTGCCAGCAGCCCGACGGACAGAGCCTACGAGCAGTACTTC.

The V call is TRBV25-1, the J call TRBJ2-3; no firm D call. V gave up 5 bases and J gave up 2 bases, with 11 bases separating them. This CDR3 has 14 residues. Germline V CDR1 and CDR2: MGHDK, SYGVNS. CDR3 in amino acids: CASSTERFTDTQYF. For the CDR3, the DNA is TGTGCCAGCAGTACCGAACGTTTCACAGATACGCAGTATTTT.

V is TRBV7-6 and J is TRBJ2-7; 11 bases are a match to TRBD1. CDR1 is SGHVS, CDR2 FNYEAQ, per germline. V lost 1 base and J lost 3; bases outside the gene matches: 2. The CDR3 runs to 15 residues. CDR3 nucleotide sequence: TGTGCCAGCAGCTTAGGGACAGGGGGCTTCTACGAGCAGTACTTC. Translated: CASSLGTGGFYEQYF.

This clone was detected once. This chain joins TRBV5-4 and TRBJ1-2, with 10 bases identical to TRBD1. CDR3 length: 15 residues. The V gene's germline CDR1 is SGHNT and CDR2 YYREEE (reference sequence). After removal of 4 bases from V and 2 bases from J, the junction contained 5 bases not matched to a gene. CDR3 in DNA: TGTGCCAGCAGCGGGGACAGGGGAGGGAACTATGGCTACACCTTC. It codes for CASSGDRGGNYGYTF.

CDR3 region: CASSAPTDTQYF. In DNA form, the CDR3 reads TGTGCCAGCAGTGCGCCGACGGATACGCAGTATTTT. V is TRBV6-1 and J is TRBJ2-3, with D uncertain. This CDR3 is built from 12 residues. CDR1 and CDR2 (germline): MNHNS, SASEGT. The V gene lost 4 bases and the J gene lost 6 bases, with 8 bases spanning the gap.

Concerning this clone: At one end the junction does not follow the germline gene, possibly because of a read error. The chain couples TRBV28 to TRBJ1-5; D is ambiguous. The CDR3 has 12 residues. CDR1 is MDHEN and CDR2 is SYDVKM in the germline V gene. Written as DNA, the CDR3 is TGTGCCAGCACTTTAAGCAATCAGCCCCAGCATTTT. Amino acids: CASTLSNQPQHF. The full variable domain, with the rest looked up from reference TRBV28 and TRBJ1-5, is DVKVTQSSRYLVKRTGEKVFLECVQDMDHENMFWYRQDPGLGLRLIYFSYDVKMKEKGDIPEGYSVSREKKERFSLILESASTNQTSMYLCASTLSNQPQHFGDGTRLSIL.

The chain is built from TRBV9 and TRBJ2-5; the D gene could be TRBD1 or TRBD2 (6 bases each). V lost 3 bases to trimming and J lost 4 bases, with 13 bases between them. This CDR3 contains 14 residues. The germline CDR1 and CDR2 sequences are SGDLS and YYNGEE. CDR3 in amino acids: CASSDIGGGETQYF. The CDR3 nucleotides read TGTGCCAGCAGCGACATCGGGGGCGGAGAGACCCAGTACTTC. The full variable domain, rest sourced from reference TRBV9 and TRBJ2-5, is DSGVTQTPKHLITATGQRVTLRCSPRSGDLSVYWYQQSLDQGLQFLIQYYNGEERAKGNILERFSAQQFPDLHSELNLSSLELGDSALYFCASSDIGGGETQYFGPGTRLLVL.

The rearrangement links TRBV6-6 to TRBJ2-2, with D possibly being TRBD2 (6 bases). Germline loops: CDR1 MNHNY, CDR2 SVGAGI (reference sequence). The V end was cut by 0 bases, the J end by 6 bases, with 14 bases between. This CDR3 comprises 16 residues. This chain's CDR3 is CASSYSPSVRAGELFF. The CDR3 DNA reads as TGTGCCAGCAGTTACTCTCCTAGCGTAAGAGCCGGGGAGCTGTTTTTT.

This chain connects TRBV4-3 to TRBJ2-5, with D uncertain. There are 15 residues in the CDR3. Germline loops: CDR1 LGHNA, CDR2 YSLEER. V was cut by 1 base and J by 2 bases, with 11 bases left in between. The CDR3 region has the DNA TGCGCCAGCAGCCAAGTTGTAGGAAGACAAGAGACCCAGTACTTC. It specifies CASSQVVGRQETQYF.

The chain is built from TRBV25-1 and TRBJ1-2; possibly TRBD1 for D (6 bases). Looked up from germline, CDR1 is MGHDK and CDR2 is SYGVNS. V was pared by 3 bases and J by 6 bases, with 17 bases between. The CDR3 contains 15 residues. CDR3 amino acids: CASSEPTGTLDGYTF. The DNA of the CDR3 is TGTGCCAGCAGTGAGCCGACCGGGACACTCGATGGCTACACCTTC.

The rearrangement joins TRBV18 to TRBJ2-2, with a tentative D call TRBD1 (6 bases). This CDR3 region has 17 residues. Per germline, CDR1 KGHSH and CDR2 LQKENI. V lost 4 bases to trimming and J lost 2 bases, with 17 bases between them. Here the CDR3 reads CASSLSPTGTNTGELFF. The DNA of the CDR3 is TGTGCCAGCTCACTTTCTCCGACCGGGACAAACACCGGGGAGCTGTTTTTT.

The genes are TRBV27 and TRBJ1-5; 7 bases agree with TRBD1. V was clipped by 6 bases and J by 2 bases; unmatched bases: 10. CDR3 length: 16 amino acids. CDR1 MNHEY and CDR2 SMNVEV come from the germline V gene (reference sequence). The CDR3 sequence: CASRWKGQLGNQPQHF. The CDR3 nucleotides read TGTGCCAGCAGGTGGAAGGGACAGCTGGGCAATCAGCCCCAGCATTTT.

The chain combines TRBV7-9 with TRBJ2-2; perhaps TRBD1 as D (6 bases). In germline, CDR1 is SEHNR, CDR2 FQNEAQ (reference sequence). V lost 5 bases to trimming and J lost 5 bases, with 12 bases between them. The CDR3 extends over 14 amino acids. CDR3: CASSLRGSTGELFF. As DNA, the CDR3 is TGTGCCAGCAGCCTCAGGGGATCTACCGGGGAGCTGTTTTTT.

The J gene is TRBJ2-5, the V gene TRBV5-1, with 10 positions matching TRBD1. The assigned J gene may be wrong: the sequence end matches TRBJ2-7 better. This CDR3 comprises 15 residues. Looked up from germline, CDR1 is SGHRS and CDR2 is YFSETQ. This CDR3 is CASRTGTGDSYEQYF. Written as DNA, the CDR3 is TGCGCCAGCAGGACCGGGACAGGGGACTCCTACGAGCAGTACTTC.

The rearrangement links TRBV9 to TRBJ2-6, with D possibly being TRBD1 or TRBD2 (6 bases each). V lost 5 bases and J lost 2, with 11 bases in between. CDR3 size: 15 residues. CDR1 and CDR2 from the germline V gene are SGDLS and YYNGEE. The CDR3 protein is CASRGGLTGANVLTF. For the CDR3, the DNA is TGTGCCAGCAGGGGGGGCTTAACTGGGGCCAACGTCCTGACTTTC.

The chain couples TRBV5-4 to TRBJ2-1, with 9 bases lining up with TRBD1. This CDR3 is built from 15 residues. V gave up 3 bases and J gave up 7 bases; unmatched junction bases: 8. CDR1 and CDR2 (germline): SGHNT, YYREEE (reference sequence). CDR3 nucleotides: TGTGCCAGCAGCTCACCGGGACAGGGTAAGAATGAGCAGTTCTTC. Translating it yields CASSSPGQGKNEQFF.

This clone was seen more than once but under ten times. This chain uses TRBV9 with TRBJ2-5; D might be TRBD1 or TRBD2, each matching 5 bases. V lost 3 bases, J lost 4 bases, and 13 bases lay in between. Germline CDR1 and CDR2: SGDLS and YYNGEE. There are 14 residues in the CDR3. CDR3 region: CASSDRDGSETQYF. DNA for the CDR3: TGTGCCAGCAGCGATAGGGACGGGTCAGAGACCCAGTACTTC. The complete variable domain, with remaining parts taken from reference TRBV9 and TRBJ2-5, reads DSGVTQTPKHLITATGQRVTLRCSPRSGDLSVYWYQQSLDQGLQFLIQYYNGEERAKGNILERFSAQQFPDLHSELNLSSLELGDSALYFCASSDRDGSETQYFGPGTRLLVL.

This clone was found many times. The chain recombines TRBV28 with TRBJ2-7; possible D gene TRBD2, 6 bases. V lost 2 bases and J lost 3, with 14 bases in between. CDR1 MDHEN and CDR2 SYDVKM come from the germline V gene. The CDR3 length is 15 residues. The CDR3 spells CASSLRSGHRYEQYF. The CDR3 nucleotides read TGTGCCAGCAGTTTAAGGAGCGGGCACCGCTACGAGCAGTACTTC. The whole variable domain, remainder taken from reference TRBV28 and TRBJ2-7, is DVKVTQSSRYLVKRTGEKVFLECVQDMDHENMFWYRQDPGLGLRLIYFSYDVKMKEKGDIPEGYSVSREKKERFSLILESASTNQTSMYLCASSLRSGHRYEQYFGPGTRLTVT.

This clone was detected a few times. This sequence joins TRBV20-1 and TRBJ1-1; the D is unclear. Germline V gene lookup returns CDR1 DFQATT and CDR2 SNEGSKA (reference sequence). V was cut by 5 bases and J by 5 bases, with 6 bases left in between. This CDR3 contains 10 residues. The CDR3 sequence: CSAVKTEAFF. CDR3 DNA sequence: TGCAGTGCTGTAAAAACTGAAGCTTTCTTT.

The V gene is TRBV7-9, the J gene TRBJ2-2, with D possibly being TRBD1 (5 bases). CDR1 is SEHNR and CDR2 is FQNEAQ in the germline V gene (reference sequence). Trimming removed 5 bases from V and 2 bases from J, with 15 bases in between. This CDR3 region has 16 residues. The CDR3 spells CASSGWSGANTGELFF. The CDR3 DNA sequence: TGTGCCAGCAGCGGCTGGTCTGGGGCCAACACCGGGGAGCTGTTTTTT.

CDR3 residues: CASSPQGDTQYF. The CDR3 bases are TGTGCCAGCAGCCCCCAGGGTGATACGCAGTATTTT. The J gene is TRBJ2-3, the V gene TRBV9, with D possibly TRBD1 on 5 matching bases. This CDR3 is built from 12 residues. Germline loops: CDR1 SGDLS, CDR2 YYNGEE. The V gene lost 4 bases and the J gene lost 6 bases, with 9 bases spanning the gap.